This T cell receptor (beta chain) was profiled in a study of CD8 T cells in Susac syndrome. V lost 5 bases to trimming and J lost 10 bases, with 11 bases between them. Germline values: CDR1 MNHEY, CDR2 SVGAGI. CDR3 length: 12 residues. Regarding this clonotype: The target antigen is unknown.

Findings of the study overall: As the study acknowledged, the number of individuals in its TCR sequencing and HLA analysis was relatively small.

Reverse transcription of roughly 0.45 to 1 ug RNA used random hexamers. Across 54 Vbeta and 13 Jbeta, TCR beta CDR3 was amplified with immunoSEQ multiplex PCR. TCRdb re-called the immunoSEQ multiplex PCR reads through MiXCR, storing one row per CDR3 protein. The sample yields roughly 130,000 distinct CDR3 sequences, roughly 96% seen once. Purification of the CD8+ and CD4+ T cells relied on negative isolation, and TEMRA cells underwent FACS enrichment. This receptor was identified in a human donor in good health. The rearrangement joins TRBV6-5 to TRBJ1-4; D is unclear. The sequenced sample was CD4+ T cells from PBMCs. CDR3 sequence (DNA): TGTGCCAGCAGTCCTCGGGGTTTAAAACTGTTTTTT. This gives the protein CASSPRGLKLFF.